The T cell receptor beta chain described here comes from a study of T-cell reconstitution after alpha-beta-depleted transplantation in children. Notes on the study in general: Several hundred expanded graft clones reportedly supplied alpha-beta T cells about two months after transplant.

The TCRbeta library incorporated unique molecular identifiers. TCRdb re-derived calls from the PCR reads in MiXCR, one entry per CDR3 protein. Among 500,000 to 650,000 distinct CDR3 sequences listed, over 10% were seen once. V gave up 5 bases and J gave up 9 bases, with 22 bases separating them. CDR3 size: 15 residues. This clonotype was picked up a small number of times. Its antigen is unidentified. The specimen was PBMCs, mostly from graft donor cells, collected 360 days after TCRalphabeta/CD19-depleted stem cell transplant. The V and J genes are TRBV12-3 or TRBV12-4 and TRBJ1-2; weak D call: TRBD1 (6 bases). The source of this sequence is a male patient between 10 and 17 years old who had a stem cell transplant for acute myeloid leukemia, so the T cells may come from the graft donor. The CDR3 here is CASSPRTAYPNRYTF. For the CDR3, the DNA is TGTGCCAGCAGTCCCCGGACAGCTTATCCCAATCGCTACACCTTC.